The 32 T cell receptor beta chains in this list originate from one sample, sequenced in a study of Graves' ophthalmopathy and Graves' hyperthyroidism. RNA transcripts were the template, and TCR beta CDR3 regions were amplified from them. HTBI-primed first-round RT-PCR preceded second-round multiplex PCR. In TCRdb, the multiplex PCR reads were re-called with MiXCR into one record per CDR3 protein. The top ten hold roughly 3.5% of the sample, which has approximately 640,000 distinct CDR3 sequences, over 40% seen once. Sequenced: peripheral blood. Receptors originate from an adult man with Graves' ophthalmopathy.

This clonotype was observed at least ten times. This chain joins TRBV10-3 and TRBJ1-6; 10 nucleotides agree with TRBD1. There are 13 residues in the CDR3. The germline V gene has CDR1 ENHRY and CDR2 SYGVKD. V lost 10 bases, J lost 10 bases, and 7 bases stayed unmatched. CDR3 nucleotides: TGTGCCACCGGGACAGGGGAGGCCTCACCCCTCCACTTT. Its protein product is CATGTGEASPLHF.

In its sample, this clonotype was seen a few times. J is TRBJ2-7 and V is TRBV6-6; D possibly corresponds to TRBD2 (6 bases). Germline V CDR1 and CDR2: MNHNY, SVGAGI (reference sequence). V was pared by 6 bases and J by 4 bases, with 13 bases between. The CDR3 length is 13 residues. CDR3 amino acids: CASRPMRDYEQYF. Written as DNA, the CDR3 is TGTGCCAGCAGACCCATGCGGGATTACGAGCAGTACTTC.

This chain joins TRBV11-2 and TRBJ1-3; TRBD1 might be the D (6 bases). The CDR3 consists of 15 residues. Looked up from germline, CDR1 is SGHAT and CDR2 is FQNNGV. The V and J ends lost 3 bases and 4 bases respectively, with 13 bases between them. For the CDR3, the DNA is TGTGCCAGCAGCTTGGGCAGGGGAGCCGGAAACACCATATATTTT. It yields the protein CASSLGRGAGNTIYF.

To note about this clonotype: Germline is not matched at one junction end, which may reflect a read error. J is TRBJ2-7 and V is TRBV10-3, with 14 bases matching TRBD2. CDR3 length: 17 residues. Germline loops: CDR1 ENHRY, CDR2 SYGVKD. This CDR3 reads CASSALPGTSGSDEQYF. The DNA for the CDR3 is TGTGCCAGCAGTGCCCTTCCCGGGACTAGCGGGAGTGACGAGCAGTACTTC.

For this clonotype: A junction boundary mismatches the germline segment, possibly from a read error. The V and J genes are TRBV14 and TRBJ1-3; D remains ambiguous. The CDR3 sequence is 15 residues long. Germline CDR1 SGHDN, CDR2 FVKESK. As DNA, the CDR3 is TGTGCCAGCAGCCTAGAACATTCGCCTGGAAACACCGTATATTTT. This gives the protein CASSLEHSPGNTVYF. The full variable domain, completed using reference TRBV14 and TRBJ1-3, is EAGVTQFPSHSVIEKGQTVTLRCDPISGHDNLYWYRRVMGKEIKFLLHFVKESKQDESGMPNNRFLAERTGGTYSTLKVQPAELEDSGVYFCASSLEHSPGNTVYFGEGSWLTVV.

The chain joins TRBV2 to TRBJ1-6; D is undetermined. V was shortened by 0 bases and J by 9 bases, with 6 bases between the two germline ends. CDR1 is SNHLY, CDR2 FYNNEI, per germline. The CDR3 is 13 residues long. CDR3 sequence (DNA): TGTGCCAGCAGTGAAGCGGGTAGTTCACCCCTCCACTTT. Translating it yields CASSEAGSSPLHF. Together with reference TRBV2 and TRBJ1-6, the CDR3 gives the full variable domain: EPEVTQTPSHQVTQMGQEVILRCVPISNHLYFYWYRQILGQKVEFLVSFYNNEISEKSEIFDDQFSVERPDGSNFTLKIRSTKLEDSAMYFCASSEAGSSPLHFGNGTRLTVT.

The J gene is TRBJ2-7, the V gene TRBV5-6, with a possible D match to TRBD2 (7 bases). In germline, CDR1 is SGHDT, CDR2 YYEEEE. Between the trimmed V and J ends, which lost 2 bases and 3 bases, there was a span of 15 bases. This CDR3 has 15 residues. The CDR3, as DNA: TGTGCCAGCAGCTTTCTGGGGGGGCAGAACTACGAGCAGTACTTC. Residues: CASSFLGGQNYEQYF.

In regard to this clonotype: The CDR3 does not end in the conserved phenylalanine or tryptophan, so this is likely a read error. The chain uses TRBV7-6 and TRBJ1-3; D is undetermined. CDR1 is SGHVS, CDR2 FNYEAQ, per germline. V lost 5 bases, J lost 0 bases, and 11 bases lay in between. The CDR3 runs to 15 residues. The CDR3 spells CASSPGRDSGNTIYY. In DNA form, the CDR3 reads TGTGCCAGCAGCCCCGGACGCGACTCTGGAAACACCATATATTAT.

There are many counts of this clonotype. The chain employs TRBV7-9 and TRBJ1-2; 8 positions match TRBD1. Trimming took 5 bases from V and 0 from J; bases not matched to a gene: 2. The CDR3 is 14 amino acids. CDR1 and CDR2 (germline): SEHNR, FQNEAQ (reference sequence). CDR3 sequence (DNA): TGTGCCAGCAGCCCGACAGGGGCTAACTATGGCTACACCTTC. Translation gives CASSPTGANYGYTF.

V and J are TRBV3-1 and TRBJ1-1; D is unclear. Trimming stripped 2 bases from V and 2 bases from J, with 6 bases between. This CDR3 is built from 13 residues. The germline gives CDR1 LGHDT, CDR2 YNNKEL (reference sequence). CDR3 sequence reads: CASSQSINTEAFF. In nucleotides, the CDR3 is TGTGCCAGCAGCCAAAGCATAAACACTGAAGCTTTCTTT. The whole variable domain, filled in from reference TRBV3-1 and TRBJ1-1, reads DTAVSQTPKYLVTQMGNDKSIKCEQNLGHDTMYWYKQDSKKFLKIMFSYNNKELIINETVPNRFSPKSPDKAHLNLHINSLELGDSAVYFCASSQSINTEAFFGQGTRLTVV.

With regard to this clonotype: In this CDR3 the conserved last residue, phenylalanine or tryptophan, is missing, so a read error is likely. The chain is built from TRBV5-1 and TRBJ2-5; 10 bases agree with TRBD1. The CDR3 consists of 14 residues. The germline V gene encodes CDR1 SGHRS and CDR2 YFSETQ. CDR3 amino acids: CASSLDRGQETQYL. The CDR3 DNA sequence: TGCGCCAGCAGTTTGGACAGGGGGCAAGAGACCCAGTACCTC.

This clonotype was recorded many times. The gene calls are TRBV29-1 and TRBJ1-2; TRBD1 is a possible D gene (6 bases). CDR1 and CDR2 from the germline V gene are SQVTM and ANQGSEA. The CDR3 covers 12 residues. V was shortened by 4 bases and J by 5 bases, with 11 bases between the two germline ends. CDR3: CSVVPGDYGYTF. In nucleotides, the CDR3 is TGCAGCGTTGTGCCAGGGGATTATGGCTACACCTTC.

With respect to this clonotype: A junction boundary mismatches the germline segment, possibly from a read error. For the CDR3, the DNA is TGTGCCGCCAGCAGCACGACAGGGAATCAGCCCCAGCATTTT. Amino acids: CAASSTTGNQPQHF. V is TRBV15 and J is TRBJ1-5; TRBD1 aligns across 7 bases. CDR3 length: 14 amino acids. Germline-derived CDR1 and CDR2 are LNHNV and YYDKDF (reference sequence).

In the case of this clonotype: The junction departs from germline at one end; a sequencing error may be responsible. V gene TRBV5-5 combines with J gene TRBJ1-4; D may be TRBD1 (6 bases). Looked up from germline, CDR1 is SGHKS and CDR2 is YYEKEE (reference sequence). The CDR3 spans 15 residues. The CDR3 region is CASSRAGHFNEKLFF. CDR3 DNA sequence: TGCGCCAGCAGCCGAGCGGGACATTTTAATGAAAAACTGTTTTTT.

This clonotype was detected only a few times. The rearrangement links TRBV7-8 to TRBJ2-5, with 8 bases lining up with TRBD1. The germline V gene has CDR1 SGHVS and CDR2 FQNEAQ. Trimming cost V 1 base and J 4 bases; bases outside gene matches: 5. The length of the CDR3 is 15 residues. The CDR3 bases are TGTGCCAGCAGCTTAGAATACAGGGGGGCAGAGACCCAGTACTTC. Amino acids: CASSLEYRGAETQYF.

V usage is TRBV27 and J usage is TRBJ1-1, with a tentative D call TRBD1 (5 bases). Trimming cost V 4 bases and J 7 bases, with 28 bases left between them. The CDR3 is 18 amino acids. Germline-derived CDR1 and CDR2 are MNHEY and SMNVEV (reference sequence). The CDR3 nucleotides are TGTGCCAGCAGTTCAACAGGTCCAGGACAACCACTCCACTTTGAAGCTTTCTTT. Translated, it gives CASSSTGPGQPLHFEAFF.

This clonotype was observed many times. The J gene is TRBJ1-3, the V gene TRBV7-9, with 7 bases lining up with TRBD1. The length of the CDR3 is 16 residues. V shed 5 bases and J 0 bases; nucleotides not matched to a gene: 7. The germline V gene encodes CDR1 SEHNR and CDR2 FQNEAQ (reference sequence). CDR3 nucleotide sequence: TGTGCCAGCAGCCCCCAGGACAGGACCTCTGGAAACACCATATATTTT. Its protein is CASSPQDRTSGNTIYF.

Comment on this clonotype: A read error may account for a junction end that differs from germline. The CDR3 is CASSTVGYRQPQHF. The CDR3 nucleotides read TGTGCCAGCAGTACAGTGGGTTATAGGCAGCCCCAGCATTTT. J is TRBJ1-5 and V is TRBV19; D call uncertain. The germline V gene encodes CDR1 LNHDA and CDR2 SQIVND (reference sequence). The CDR3 has 14 residues.

This clonotype was recorded at least ten times. The rearrangement links TRBV6-1 to TRBJ2-2; D is ambiguous. The CDR3 consists of 15 residues. V was trimmed by 2 bases and J by 1 base, leaving 8 bases between them. The germline V gene encodes CDR1 MNHNS and CDR2 SASEGT. This chain's CDR3 is CASSEHGMNTGELFF. For the CDR3, the DNA is TGTGCCAGCAGTGAACACGGAATGAACACCGGGGAGCTGTTTTTT.

The chain is built from TRBV2 and TRBJ1-2; perhaps TRBD1 as D (5 bases). V was clipped by 2 bases and J by 7 bases, with 14 bases between them. Germline loops: CDR1 SNHLY, CDR2 FYNNEI. The CDR3 is 14 residues long. This chain's CDR3 is CASSEIGAGCGYTF. The CDR3 DNA follows: TGTGCCAGCAGTGAAATAGGGGCTGGCTGTGGCTACACCTTC.

There are many counts of this clonotype. The rearrangement links TRBV10-3 to TRBJ1-2, with a weak D call TRBD1 (6 bases). The CDR3 has 12 amino acids. The V gene's germline CDR1 is ENHRY and CDR2 SYGVKD. Trimming pared 6 bases from V and 5 bases from J, leaving 10 bases between. The CDR3 loop is CAISRTEYGYTF. As DNA, the CDR3 is TGTGCCATCAGCCGGACAGAGTATGGCTACACCTTC.

This clonotype was counted ten times or more. The chain is built from TRBV5-1 and TRBJ1-1; D gene unclear. Between the trimmed V and J ends, which lost 0 bases and 1 base, there was a span of 10 bases. Looked up from germline, CDR1 is SGHRS and CDR2 is YFSETQ. The length of the CDR3 is 15 residues. The DNA of the CDR3 is TGCGCCAGCAGCTTGGGGTCAATTCGGAACACTGAAGCTTTCTTT. As protein: CASSLGSIRNTEAFF.

This clonotype was detected ten times or more. J is TRBJ1-2 and V is TRBV9; tentatively, D is TRBD1 (5 bases). This CDR3 is built from 15 residues. The V and J ends lost 0 bases and 6 bases respectively, with 15 bases between them. Germline V gives CDR1 SGDLS, CDR2 YYNGEE. CDR3 bases: TGTGCCAGCAGCGTAGATATGGGGGGGAGTAATGGCTACACCTTC. This encodes CASSVDMGGSNGYTF.

The chain carries TRBV10-3 and TRBJ2-7; 8 bases agree with TRBD1. Germline V gene data show CDR1 as ENHRY and CDR2 as SYGVKD. Trimming took 0 bases from V and 7 from J; bases not matched to a gene: 11. The CDR3 is made up of 16 amino acids. The CDR3 loop reads CAISESLRQGAGEQYF. CDR3 coding DNA: TGTGCCATCAGTGAGTCCCTACGGCAGGGGGCTGGGGAGCAGTACTTC.

The rearrangement joins TRBV15 to TRBJ2-3; 16 bases align to TRBD2. V lost 5 bases and J lost 3; bases outside the gene matches: 11. The CDR3 runs 19 residues. Germline V CDR1 and CDR2: LNHNV, YYDKDF (reference sequence). This CDR3 is CATSSGLAGGRVRTDTQYF. DNA for the CDR3: TGTGCCACCAGCTCGGGACTAGCGGGAGGGCGAGTTAGAACAGATACGCAGTATTTT.

The chain combines TRBV25-1 with TRBJ2-5; 13 bases are a match to TRBD2. This CDR3 is built from 18 residues. Germline values: CDR1 MGHDK, CDR2 SYGVNS. Unmatched junction bases numbered 12, after V lost 3 bases and J lost 5 bases. The CDR3 is CASSDWTSGSARRETQYF. The CDR3 nucleotides read TGTGCCAGCAGTGACTGGACTAGCGGGAGCGCAAGGAGGGAGACCCAGTACTTC.

This chain uses TRBV24-1 with TRBJ2-7, with D possibly matching TRBD2 (5 bases). The DNA end favors TRBJ2-1, so the J call may be wrong. The germline V gene has CDR1 KGHDR and CDR2 SFDVKD. The CDR3 loop spans 12 amino acids. The CDR3 region is CATSERGNEQFF. The CDR3 nucleotides read TGTGCCACCAGTGAACGGGGAAATGAGCAGTTCTTC.

This clonotype was counted between two and nine times. J is TRBJ2-7 and V is TRBV20-1; 11 bases are shared with TRBD2. The junction had 10 bases not matched to a gene; V was cut back by 6 bases and J by 0 bases. This CDR3 spans 16 amino acids. Germline lookup yields CDR1 DFQATT and CDR2 SNEGSKA (reference sequence). CDR3 residues: CSAATLLAGASYEQYF. The CDR3 DNA reads TGCAGTGCCGCAACCTTACTAGCGGGGGCCTCCTACGAGCAGTACTTC.

This clonotype was detected a few times. CDR3 region: CASTLGSVVQETQYF. CDR3 coding DNA: TGTGCCAGCACCCTCGGCTCAGTGGTCCAAGAGACCCAGTACTTC. The V gene is TRBV12-3 or TRBV12-4, the J gene TRBJ2-5; D unresolved. The V gene lost 7 bases and the J gene lost 1 base, with 16 bases spanning the gap. The length of the CDR3 is 15 residues.

The chain links TRBV4-1 to TRBJ1-4; D not certain. The V and J ends lost 4 bases and 4 bases respectively, with 10 bases between them. CDR1 and CDR2 (germline): MGHRA, YSYEKL. This CDR3 has 14 amino acids. The CDR3 DNA is TGCGCCAGCAGCCCCAGACACGATAATGAAAAACTGTTTTTT. As protein: CASSPRHDNEKLFF.

This clonotype was seen many times. The chain couples TRBV19 to TRBJ1-1, with a possible D match to TRBD1 (5 bases). V lost 5 bases and J 10 bases, leaving 11 bases between the germline ends. CDR1 is LNHDA, CDR2 SQIVND, per germline (reference sequence). This CDR3 spans 11 amino acids. The CDR3 loop reads CASSRQGGAFF. In nucleotides, the CDR3 is TGTGCCAGTAGTCGGCAGGGAGGAGCTTTCTTT.

The table lists this clonotype with many counts. Here the CDR3 DNA reads TGTGCCAGCAGCTTATGGGGGGCGGCTGAAAAACTGTTTTTT. Translating gives CASSLWGAAEKLFF. The rearrangement joins TRBV7-9 to TRBJ1-4, with D possibly being TRBD1 (6 bases). The V and J ends lost 2 bases and 7 bases respectively, with 11 bases between them. Germline V gene sequence: CDR1 SEHNR, CDR2 FQNEAQ (reference sequence). This CDR3 has 14 residues.